The clone carrying this TCR beta chain was recorded many times. The antigen remains unidentified. TCRdb passed the RT-PCR reads through MiXCR, listing each CDR3 protein once. The sample lists about 700,000 distinct CDR3 sequences; approximately 15% were seen once. These data belong to a study of response to subunit inactivated influenza vaccine. V was pared by 3 bases and J by 5 bases, with 4 bases of the junction left unmatched. The germline gives CDR1 SGHAT, CDR2 FQNNGV. CDR3 length: 15 amino acids. Study observations and caveats: Each seasonal influenza vaccination recruits few new T cells, the authors suggested.

The origin of this receptor is a man aged 45 to 65 who received an inactivated influenza vaccine. Sequencing used PBMCs from blood, obtained around two weeks before vaccination. This chain links TRBV11-2 with TRBJ2-2, with TRBD2 matching 9 bases. This CDR3 is CASSLTSGLTGELFF. In DNA form, the CDR3 reads TGTGCCAGCAGCTTGACTAGCGGACTAACCGGGGAGCTGTTTTTT.